This T cell receptor (beta chain) was identified during a study of T cell repertoires in cytomegalovirus infection. Study details: Through public TCR beta signatures, both CMV infection and matching HLA type were indicated.

The CDR3 contains 12 residues. Trimming took off 7 bases at V and 2 bases at J, with 8 bases between the two ends. CDR1 and CDR2 from the germline V gene are MNHGY and SAAAGT. In this sample, this clonotype turned up a few times. Its antigen is not identified. TCRdb ran MiXCR on the reads and lists one entry per CDR3 protein. The table has some 57,000 distinct CDR3 sequences, around 30% seen once. Overall study results and limits: CMV carriers with the relevant HLA were identified by cumulative public TCR beta family frequency. In two of eight donors, the top clonotype was HLA-C-restricted CMV-specific.

The sequencing input was PBMCs, sequenced either directly or after in vitro stimulation (not recorded which). The sequence was collected from a human donor in good health (CMV status not recorded). Some clones in this sample may be carry-over from other donors' samples. The chain combines TRBV6-8 with TRBJ1-1; D perhaps matches TRBD1 (5 bases). CDR3 in amino acids: CASNRPNTEAFF. DNA for the CDR3: TGTGCCAGCAACAGGCCCAACACTGAAGCTTTCTTT.